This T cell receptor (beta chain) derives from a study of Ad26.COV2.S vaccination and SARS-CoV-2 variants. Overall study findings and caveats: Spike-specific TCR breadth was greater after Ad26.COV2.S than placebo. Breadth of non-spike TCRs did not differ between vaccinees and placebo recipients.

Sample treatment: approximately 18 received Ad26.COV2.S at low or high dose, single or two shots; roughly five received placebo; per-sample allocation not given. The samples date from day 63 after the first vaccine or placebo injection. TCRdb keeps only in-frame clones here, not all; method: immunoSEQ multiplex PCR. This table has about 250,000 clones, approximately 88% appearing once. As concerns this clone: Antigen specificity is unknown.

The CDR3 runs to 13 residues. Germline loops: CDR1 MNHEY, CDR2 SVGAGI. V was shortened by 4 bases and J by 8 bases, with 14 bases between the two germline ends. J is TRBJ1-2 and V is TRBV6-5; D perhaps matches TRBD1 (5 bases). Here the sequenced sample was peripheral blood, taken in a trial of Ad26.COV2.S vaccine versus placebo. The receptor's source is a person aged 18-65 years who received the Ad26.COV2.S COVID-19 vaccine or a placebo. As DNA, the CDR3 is TGTGCCAGCAGTTTTCAGGGTGGAAGCGGCTACACCTTC. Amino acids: CASSFQGGSGYTF.